This entry concerns a single T cell receptor beta chain. The antigen is unknown. These data belong to a study of CD8 T cells in ankylosing spondylitis. Study-level findings and limits: One TCR beta motif, made up of seven to nine highly homologous variants, appeared characteristic of ankylosing spondylitis blood. Disease-linked clones, CD8+, were relatively rare in peripheral blood.

The CDR3 runs 14 residues. The germline V gene encodes CDR1 MNHEY and CDR2 SMNVEV (reference sequence). Trimming removed 0 bases at V and 4 bases at J, with 7 bases between. Quantitative 5'-RACE with molecular barcodes generated TCR beta libraries. TCRdb independently ran MiXCR on the 5' RACE reads; one entry per CDR3 protein. The sample holds fewer than 500,000 distinct CDR3 sequences; under 25% are singletons and the top ten take about a sixth. This TCR came from a male donor with ankylosing spondylitis. The chain carries TRBV27 and TRBJ2-1; no definite D call. The sequenced sample was blood, either unsorted or a sorted T cell fraction (not recorded which). The CDR3 sequence is CASSLSRTYNEQFF. The CDR3 DNA follows: TGTGCCAGCAGTTTATCGAGGACGTACAATGAGCAGTTCTTC.